The clone carrying this T cell receptor beta chain was seen only once. No antigen is known for it. These data originate in a study of T cell responses to AZD1222 COVID-19 vaccine. Study outcomes and limitations: In a largely white British group with more females than males, clonal diversity was possibly underestimated. Recipients of AZD1222 seropositive at baseline numbered only five or six. The study sampled repertoires only after the peak T cell response.

TCRdb keeps only in-frame clones here, not all; method: immunoSEQ multiplex PCR. The table shows 110,000 or so clones, with 80% to 90% occurring only once. After removal of 4 bases from V and 1 base from J, the junction contained 11 bases not matched to a gene. Germline V gives CDR1 SGHNT, CDR2 YYREEE (reference sequence). The CDR3 spans 17 residues. This TCR was recovered from an adult in good health. The rearrangement links TRBV5-4 to TRBJ2-3; 8 bases are shared with TRBD2. This specimen consisted of peripheral blood, obtained on day 0 of AZD1222 vaccination. The CDR3 DNA is TGTGCCAGCAGCAAGTACTGGAGCGGGAGTGGCACAGATACGCAGTATTTT. It specifies CASSKYWSGSGTDTQYF.